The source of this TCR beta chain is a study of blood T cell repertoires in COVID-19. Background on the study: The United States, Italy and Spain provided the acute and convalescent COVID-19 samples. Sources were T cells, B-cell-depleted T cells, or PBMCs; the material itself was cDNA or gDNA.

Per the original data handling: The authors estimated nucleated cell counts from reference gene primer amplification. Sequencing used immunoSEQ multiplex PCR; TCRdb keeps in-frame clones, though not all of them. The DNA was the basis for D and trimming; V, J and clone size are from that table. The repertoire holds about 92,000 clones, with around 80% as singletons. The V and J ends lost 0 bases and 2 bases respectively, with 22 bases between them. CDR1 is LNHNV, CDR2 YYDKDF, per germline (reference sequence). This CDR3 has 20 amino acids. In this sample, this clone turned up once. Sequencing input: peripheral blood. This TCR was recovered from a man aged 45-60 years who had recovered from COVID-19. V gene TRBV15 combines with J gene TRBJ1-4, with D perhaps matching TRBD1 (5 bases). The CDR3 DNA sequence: TGTGCCACCAGCAGAGATTTTAGTGGCGGGGGAGGGGTGACTAATGAAAAACTGTTTTTT. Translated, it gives CATSRDFSGGGGVTNEKLFF.